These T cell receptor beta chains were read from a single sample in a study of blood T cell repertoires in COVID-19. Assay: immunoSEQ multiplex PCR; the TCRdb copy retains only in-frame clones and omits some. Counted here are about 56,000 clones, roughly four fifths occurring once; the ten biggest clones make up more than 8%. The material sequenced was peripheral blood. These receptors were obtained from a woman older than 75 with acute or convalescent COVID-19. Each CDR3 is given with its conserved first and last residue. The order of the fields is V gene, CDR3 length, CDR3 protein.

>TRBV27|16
CASSFRVGGGGSPLHF
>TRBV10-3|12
CATGTRQETQYF
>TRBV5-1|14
CASSLRLAGDEQYF
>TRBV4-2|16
CASSQAPSGSYNEQFF
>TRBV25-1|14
CASRGGASTDTQYF
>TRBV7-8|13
CASRSRVQETQYF
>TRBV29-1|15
CSVEWPNSPNYGYTF
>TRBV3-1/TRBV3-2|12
CASRGGNTEAFF
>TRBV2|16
CASSLTGVAGANVLTF
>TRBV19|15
CASTPLAGVADTQYF
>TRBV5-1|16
CASSSTGAQVRETQYF
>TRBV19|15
CASSNRGGATDTQYF
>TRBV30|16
CAWKRGAGTNTGELFF
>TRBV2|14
CASSRTVGTDTQYF
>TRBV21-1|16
CASSKELGALNNEQFF
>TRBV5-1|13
CASSPDYGNTIYF
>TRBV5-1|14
CASSRTGPTNEQFF
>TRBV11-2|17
CASSRTRGGARYNEQFF
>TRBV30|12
CAWSPGGHEQYF
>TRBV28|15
CASSFGGQGVSPLHF
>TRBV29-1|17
CSVAGGGLAVTGNEQFF
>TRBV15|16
CATSRAVGTGRGTQYF
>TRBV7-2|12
CASSRYIGEQYF
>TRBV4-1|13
CASSQDSWGGYTF
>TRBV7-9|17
CASSDGDRAASYNEQFF
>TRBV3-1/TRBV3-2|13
CASSQGQNSPLHF
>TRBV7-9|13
CASSLGQATEAFF
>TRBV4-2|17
CASSQGLADDSYNEQFF
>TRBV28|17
CASSSTQPGQGLNEQFF
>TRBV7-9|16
CASSRNRDSNAGELFF
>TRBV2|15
CASSEATGRGGGYTF
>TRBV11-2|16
CASSLDLAGGRNEQFF
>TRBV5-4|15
CASSLSRGSYSPLHF
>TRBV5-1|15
CASSATGGSEDTQYF
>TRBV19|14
CASKEQAITGELFF
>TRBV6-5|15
CASRKTREGTGGYTF
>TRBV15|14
CATSRDGGAYGYTF
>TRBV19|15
CASRYDRSSYNEQFF
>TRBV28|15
CARGPAEAVESPLHF
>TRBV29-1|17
CSVWTSGRRRRDNEQFF
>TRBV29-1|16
CSVSMAGLAGGNEQFF
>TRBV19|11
CASSLGGTQYF